This TCR beta chain was found in a study of vaccination effects on CD4 cells after COVID-19. For this clone: Its target is unknown.

Assay used: immunoSEQ multiplex PCR; TCRdb lists only in-frame clones, some missing. The sample records about 45,000 clones, over 60% being singletons. With roughly 10 days of culture completed, CD4+ T cells were isolated. Two doses of either BNT162b2 or mRNA-1273 were given to each participant. Half-medium exchanges with IL-2 medium took place on days 3 and 7. The trim removed 4 bases at V and 9 bases at J, leaving 8 bases unmatched. The CDR3 runs 16 residues. CDR1 and CDR2 (germline): SGHRS, YFSETQ. This clonotype was sampled from a human donor who received a COVID-19 vaccine. Specimen: CD4+ T cells from PBMCs cultured without peptide, collected after COVID-19 vaccination. The chain links TRBV5-1 to TRBJ2-1, with 15 bases aligning to TRBD2. Here the CDR3 reads CASSMGLAGGGREQFF. The CDR3 nucleotides are TGCGCCAGCAGCATGGGACTAGCGGGGGGCGGGCGTGAGCAGTTCTTC.